This T cell receptor (beta chain) was observed in a study of OX40 agonist ivuxolimab in advanced cancers. Study-level background: The costimulatory receptor OX40 (CD134) was targeted by ivuxolimab, a fully human IgG2 agonistic monoclonal antibody. Intravenous ivuxolimab was administered to patients every 2 weeks at six dose levels: 0.01, 0.1, 0.3, 1.5, 3 and 10 mg/kg. Of the approximately 50 dose-escalation patients, hepatocellular carcinoma was present in around 20, melanoma in approximately 15, renal cell carcinoma in 9 and head and neck cancer in 9. In the dose-escalation cohort, 82.7% of patients were male, and the mean age was approximately 60 years, with a range of roughly 20 to 85. Patients were allowed to have had prior anti-PD-1, anti-PD-L1 or anti-CTLA-4 therapy, and approximately 40% of the dose-escalation patients had previously received checkpoint inhibitors. Partial responses occurred in three dose-escalation patients: two with cutaneous melanoma and one with hepatocellular carcinoma. Peripheral TCRbeta sequencing aimed to test whether ivuxolimab altered TCR sequence diversity and caused clonal T-cell expansion. The monotherapy dose-escalation portion (N = 52 patients) of the phase I ivuxolimab trial is reported in the paper. What the work shows at the level of the full study, not this receptor alone: In partial responders in the 0.1-3.0 mg/kg groups, normalized peripheral clonal expansion was found to be among the lowest, especially among CD8+ T cells. Low levels of normalized T-cell clonal expansion were also seen in some patients who did not respond. On average, CD8+ T cells showed more expanded clones than CD4+ T cells after ivuxolimab. At doses from 0.1 to 3.0 mg/kg, clonal expansion was seen in both CD4+ and CD8+ blood T cells between baseline and week 6. Which antigens the clonally expanded peripheral T cells were specific for was not determined.

The CDR3 starts with the cysteine, ends with the phenylalanine, and has 14 residues. Kept here is only the CDR3 DNA, which spans 42 bases and is read in frame from base 1. Looking up the germline V gene yields CDR1 MGHRA and CDR2 YSYEKL. V loses 0 bases, J loses 12 bases, and the germline ends lie 15 bases apart. Patients with a history of autoimmune disease or receiving systemic immunosuppression were excluded from the trial. Peripheral blood for TCR sequencing was collected from all dose cohorts at baseline, on cycle 4 day 1, and on cycle 7 day 1. The samples were taken from a phase I, first-in-human, multicenter, open-label dose-escalation trial of ivuxolimab. Adults with locally advanced or metastatic melanoma, renal cell, hepatocellular, or head and neck squamous cell carcinoma were enrolled in the trial. Before TCR sequencing, CD4+ and CD8+ T cells were separately sorted from peripheral blood.

For sequencing of the TCRbeta CDR3 region, genomic DNA was extracted from the sorted cells. TCRbeta CDR3 regions were sequenced using the immunoSEQ Assay. TCRdb retrieved this table from immuneACCESS and kept in-frame rearrangements only. Not all clones are present; in checked studies, unresolved V genes account for under half, and no reason is known for the remainder. This sample is represented by some 99,000 clones; roughly 94% of them were singletons. Of the sample, about 0.17% falls within the top ten clones. Concerning this clone itself: Its antigen remains undetermined. No much larger clonotype is one base removed from it; base qualities were not supplied.

This specimen consisted of CD4+ or CD8+ T cells sorted from blood, obtained in a trial of the OX40 agonist ivuxolimab. Rearrangement joined TRBV4-1 to TRBJ2-1, with an unclear D gene assignment. This clonotype was obtained from an adult with an advanced solid tumor such as melanoma, head and neck, liver or kidney cancer. The DNA reads TGCGCCAGCAGCCAAGATAATCTAGACATGGGGCAGTTCTTC. Its protein product is CASSQDNLDMGQFF.